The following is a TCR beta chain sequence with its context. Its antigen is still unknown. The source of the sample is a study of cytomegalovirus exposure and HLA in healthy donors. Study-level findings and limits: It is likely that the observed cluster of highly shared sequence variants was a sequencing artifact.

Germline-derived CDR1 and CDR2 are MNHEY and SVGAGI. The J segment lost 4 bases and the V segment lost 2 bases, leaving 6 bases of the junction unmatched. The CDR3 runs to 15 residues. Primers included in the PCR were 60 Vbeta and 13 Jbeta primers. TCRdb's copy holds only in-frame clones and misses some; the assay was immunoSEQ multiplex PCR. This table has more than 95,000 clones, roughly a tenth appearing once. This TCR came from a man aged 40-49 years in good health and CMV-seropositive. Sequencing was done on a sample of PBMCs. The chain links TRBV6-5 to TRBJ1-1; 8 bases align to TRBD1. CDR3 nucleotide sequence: TGTGCCAGCAGTTACGGGATTCAGGGGGCCACTGAAGCTTTCTTT. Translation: CASSYGIQGATEAFF.